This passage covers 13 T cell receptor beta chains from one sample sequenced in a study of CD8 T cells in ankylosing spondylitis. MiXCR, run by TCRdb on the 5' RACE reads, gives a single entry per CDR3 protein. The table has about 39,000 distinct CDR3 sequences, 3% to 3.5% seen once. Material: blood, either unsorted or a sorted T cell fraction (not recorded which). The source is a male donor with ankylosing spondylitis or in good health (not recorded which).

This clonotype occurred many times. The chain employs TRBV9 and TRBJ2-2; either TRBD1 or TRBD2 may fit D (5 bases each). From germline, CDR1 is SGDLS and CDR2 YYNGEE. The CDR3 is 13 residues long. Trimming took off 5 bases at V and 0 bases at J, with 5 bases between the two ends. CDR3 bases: TGTGCCAGCAGGGGGGCGAACACCGGGGAGCTGTTTTTT. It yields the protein CASRGANTGELFF.

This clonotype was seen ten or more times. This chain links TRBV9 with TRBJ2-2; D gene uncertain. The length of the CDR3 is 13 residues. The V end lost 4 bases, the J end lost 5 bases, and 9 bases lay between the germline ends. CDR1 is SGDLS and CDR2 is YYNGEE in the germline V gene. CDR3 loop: CASSPTGTGELFF. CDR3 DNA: TGTGCCAGCAGCCCCACTGGGACCGGGGAGCTGTTTTTT. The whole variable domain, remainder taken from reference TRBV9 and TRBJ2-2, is DSGVTQTPKHLITATGQRVTLRCSPRSGDLSVYWYQQSLDQGLQFLIQYYNGEERAKGNILERFSAQQFPDLHSELNLSSLELGDSALYFCASSPTGTGELFFGEGSRLTVL.

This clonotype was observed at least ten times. The CDR3 region has the DNA TGTGCCAGCAGCTTGAGACTAGTTGGTGAGACCCAGTACTTC. This sequence encodes CASSLRLVGETQYF. The rearrangement links TRBV9 to TRBJ2-5; possibly TRBD2 for D (6 bases). The germline V and J ends were trimmed by 4 bases and 5 bases, with 15 bases remaining between them. From germline, CDR1 is SGDLS and CDR2 YYNGEE. The CDR3 loop spans 14 amino acids.

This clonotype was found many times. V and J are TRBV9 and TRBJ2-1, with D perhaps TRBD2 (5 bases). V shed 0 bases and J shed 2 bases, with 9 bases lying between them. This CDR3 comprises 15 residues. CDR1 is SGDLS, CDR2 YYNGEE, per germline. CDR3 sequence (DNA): TGTGCCAGCAGCGTAGCTACGAGGGCCTACAATGAGCAGTTCTTC. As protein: CASSVATRAYNEQFF.

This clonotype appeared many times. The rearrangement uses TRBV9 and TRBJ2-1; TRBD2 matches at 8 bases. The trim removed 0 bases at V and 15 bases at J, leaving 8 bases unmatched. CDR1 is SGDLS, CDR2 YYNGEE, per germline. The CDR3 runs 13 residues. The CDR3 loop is CASSVGVSGESFF. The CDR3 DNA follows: TGTGCCAGCAGCGTAGGGGTTAGCGGGGAGTCGTTCTTC.

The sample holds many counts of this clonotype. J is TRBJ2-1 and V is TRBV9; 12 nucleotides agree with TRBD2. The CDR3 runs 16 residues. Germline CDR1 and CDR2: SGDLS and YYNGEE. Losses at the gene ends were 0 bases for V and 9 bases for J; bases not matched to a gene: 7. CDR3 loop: CASSVDRLAGVSEQFF. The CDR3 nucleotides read TGTGCCAGCAGCGTAGATCGACTAGCGGGAGTTAGTGAGCAGTTCTTC.

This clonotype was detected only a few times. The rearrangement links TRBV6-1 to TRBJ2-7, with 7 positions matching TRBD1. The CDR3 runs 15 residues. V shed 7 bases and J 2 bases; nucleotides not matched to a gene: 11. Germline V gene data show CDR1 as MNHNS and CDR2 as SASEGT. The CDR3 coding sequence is TGTGCCAGCATCAAAGGGACAGTATATGCCTACGAGCAGTACGTC. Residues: CASIKGTVYAYEQYV.

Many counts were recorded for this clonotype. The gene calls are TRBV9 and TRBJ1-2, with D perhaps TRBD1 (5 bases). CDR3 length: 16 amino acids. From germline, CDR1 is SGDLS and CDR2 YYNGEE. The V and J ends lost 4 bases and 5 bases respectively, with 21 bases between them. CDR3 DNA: TGTGCCAGCAGCCCCCACCCCGACAGCACGTCATATGGCTACACCTTC. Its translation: CASSPHPDSTSYGYTF.

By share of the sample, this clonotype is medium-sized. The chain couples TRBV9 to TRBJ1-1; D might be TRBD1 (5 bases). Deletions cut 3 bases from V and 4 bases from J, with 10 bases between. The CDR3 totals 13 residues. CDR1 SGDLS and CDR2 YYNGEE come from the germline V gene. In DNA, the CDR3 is TGTGCCAGCAGCGAGGTCACAGGCACTGAAGCTTTCTTT. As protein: CASSEVTGTEAFF.

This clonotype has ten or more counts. The CDR3 DNA follows: TGTGCCAGCAGCGTAGAAGGGGCGAACACCGGGGAGCTGTTTTTT. Protein sequence: CASSVEGANTGELFF. The chain links TRBV9 to TRBJ2-2; possible D gene TRBD1, 5 bases. Germline-derived CDR1 and CDR2 are SGDLS and YYNGEE. The germline V and J ends were trimmed by 0 bases and 0 bases, with 6 bases remaining between them. This CDR3 is built from 15 residues. The full variable domain, its missing parts supplied by reference TRBV9 and TRBJ2-2, is DSGVTQTPKHLITATGQRVTLRCSPRSGDLSVYWYQQSLDQGLQFLIQYYNGEERAKGNILERFSAQQFPDLHSELNLSSLELGDSALYFCASSVEGANTGELFFGEGSRLTVL.

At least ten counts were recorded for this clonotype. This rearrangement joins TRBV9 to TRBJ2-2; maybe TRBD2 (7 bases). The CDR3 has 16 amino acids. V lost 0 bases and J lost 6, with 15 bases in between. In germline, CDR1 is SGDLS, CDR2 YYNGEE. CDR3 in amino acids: CASSVEGGAQSGELFF. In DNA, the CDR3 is TGTGCCAGCAGCGTAGAGGGGGGGGCCCAATCCGGGGAGCTGTTTTTT.

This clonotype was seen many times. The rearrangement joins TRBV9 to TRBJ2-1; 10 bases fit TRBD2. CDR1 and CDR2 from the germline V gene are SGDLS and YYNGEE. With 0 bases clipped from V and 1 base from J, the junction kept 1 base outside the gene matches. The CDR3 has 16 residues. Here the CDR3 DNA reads TGTGCCAGCAGCGTAGGGACTAGCGGATCCTACAATGAGCAGTTCTTC. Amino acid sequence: CASSVGTSGSYNEQFF.

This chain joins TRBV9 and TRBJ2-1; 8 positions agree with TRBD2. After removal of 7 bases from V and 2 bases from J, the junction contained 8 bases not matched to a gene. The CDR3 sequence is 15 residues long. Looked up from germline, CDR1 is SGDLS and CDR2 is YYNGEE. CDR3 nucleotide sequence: TGTGCCAGCTCGGCTAGCGGGCAGACCTACAATGAGCAGTTCTTC. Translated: CASSASGQTYNEQFF. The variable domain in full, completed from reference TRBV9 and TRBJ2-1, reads DSGVTQTPKHLITATGQRVTLRCSPRSGDLSVYWYQQSLDQGLQFLIQYYNGEERAKGNILERFSAQQFPDLHSELNLSSLELGDSALYFCASSASGQTYNEQFFGPGTRLTVL.